The rows below give T cell receptor beta chains drawn from one sample of a study of T cell responses to AZD1222 COVID-19 vaccine. Produced via immunoSEQ multiplex PCR; TCRdb's table is partial and in-frame only. There are over 100,000 clones in the sample; roughly 90% occur only once, and about 1.1% lies in the top ten. The sequencing here drew on peripheral blood, taken 28 days after the second AZD1222 dose. Source of these receptors: an adult who received the AZD1222 COVID-19 vaccine. Each CDR3 is given with its conserved first and last residue. The order of the fields is D gene, V gene, clone size, J gene, CDR3 protein, CDR3 DNA. D genes are given only for firm matches. The listing skips clone size in some rows; elsewhere it reads once, few, many or a size class.

D: TRBD2
V: TRBV4-2
size: NA
J: TRBJ2-3
CDR3: CASSQPSGRKTDTQYF
DNA: TGTGCCAGCAGCCAACCTAGCGGGAGGAAAACAGATACGCAGTATTTT

D: NA
V: TRBV27
size: NA
J: TRBJ1-2
CDR3: CASSPGPGNPRYGYTF
DNA: TGTGCCAGCAGCCCCGGCCCGGGAAATCCCCGCTATGGCTACACCTTC

D: NA
V: TRBV3-1/TRBV3-2
size: NA
J: TRBJ2-7
CDR3: CASSQNLAESDEQYF
DNA: TGTGCCAGCAGCCAAAATTTGGCAGAGAGTGACGAGCAGTACTTC

D: NA
V: TRBV21-1
size: NA
J: TRBJ2-1
CDR3: CASSKFEGGGGNEQFF
DNA: TGTGCCAGCAGCAAATTTGAGGGAGGGGGTGGCAATGAGCAGTTCTTC

D: TRBD1
V: TRBV18
size: once
J: TRBJ1-4
CDR3: CASSPQGQEKLFF
DNA: TGTGCCAGCTCCCCACAGGGGCAGGAAAAACTGTTTTTT

D: NA
V: TRBV5-1
size: NA
J: TRBJ1-1
CDR3: CASSLERLTEAFF
DNA: TGCGCCAGCAGCTTGGAACGGCTCACTGAAGCTTTCTTT

D: TRBD2
V: TRBV5-1
size: NA
J: TRBJ2-1
CDR3: CASSLVSSGSSALSYNEQFF
DNA: TGCGCCAGCAGCTTGGTGTCTAGCGGGAGTTCGGCTCTATCCTACAATGAGCAGTTCTTC

D: TRBD1
V: TRBV5-4
size: few
J: TRBJ2-2
CDR3: CASSAGTDYTGELFF
DNA: TGTGCCAGCAGCGCCGGGACAGATTACACCGGGGAGCTGTTTTTT

D: TRBD2
V: TRBV5-1
size: NA
J: TRBJ2-2
CDR3: CASSTGLAGSGELFF
DNA: TGCGCCAGCAGCACCGGACTAGCGGGATCTGGGGAGCTGTTTTTT

D: NA
V: TRBV19
size: NA
J: TRBJ1-3
CDR3: CASSPVQGSGNTIYF
DNA: TGTGCCAGTAGTCCGGTTCAGGGCTCTGGAAACACCATATATTTT

D: NA
V: TRBV29-1
size: few
J: TRBJ1-2
CDR3: CSVEGIDGYTF
DNA: TGCAGCGTTGAAGGTATCGATGGCTACACCTTC

D: NA
V: TRBV19
size: once
J: TRBJ2-3
CDR3: CASLGNMADTQYF
DNA: TGTGCCAGTCTGGGGAACATGGCGGATACGCAGTATTTT

D: NA
V: TRBV7-9
size: few
J: TRBJ2-1
CDR3: CASSHGSQFNEQFF
DNA: TGTGCCAGCAGCCACGGGAGCCAGTTCAATGAGCAGTTCTTC

D: TRBD2
V: TRBV6-5
size: NA
J: TRBJ2-5
CDR3: CASSYLSAGRKETQYF
DNA: TGTGCCAGCAGTTACTTATCAGCGGGACGGAAAGAGACCCAGTACTTC

D: NA
V: TRBV7-8
size: NA
J: TRBJ1-2
CDR3: CASSPQRQPTGGYTF
DNA: TGTGCCAGCAGCCCCCAAAGACAGCCCACCGGGGGCTACACCTTC

D: NA
V: TRBV11-3
size: NA
J: TRBJ2-7
CDR3: CASSLGGGAGEQYF
DNA: TGTGCCAGCAGCTTAGGAGGGGGCGCGGGGGAGCAGTACTTC

D: NA
V: TRBV9
size: NA
J: TRBJ2-2
CDR3: CASSGWDKAAGGGNTGELFF
DNA: TGTGCCAGCAGCGGCTGGGACAAAGCGGCTGGGGGAGGTAACACCGGGGAGCTGTTTTTT

D: NA
V: TRBV19
size: NA
J: TRBJ1-5
CDR3: CASSILTDSNQPQHF
DNA: TGTGCCAGTAGTATTTTGACAGATAGCAATCAGCCCCAGCATTTT

D: NA
V: TRBV5-8
size: NA
J: TRBJ1-5
CDR3: CASSSRPTQPQHF
DNA: TGTGCCAGCAGCTCCCGACCTACTCAGCCCCAGCATTTT

D: TRBD1
V: TRBV7-9
size: NA
J: TRBJ2-5
CDR3: CASTPGGWPQGETQYF
DNA: TGTGCCAGCACACCAGGGGGATGGCCCCAGGGAGAGACCCAGTACTTC

D: TRBD2
V: TRBV3-1/TRBV3-2
size: NA
J: TRBJ2-1
CDR3: CASSQDFPSGKPYNEQFF
DNA: TGTGCCAGCAGCCAAGATTTTCCTAGCGGGAAACCCTACAATGAGCAGTTCTTC

D: NA
V: TRBV19
size: NA
J: TRBJ1-2
CDR3: CASTSRPLGYTF
DNA: TGTGCCAGTACATCCAGACCGTTGGGCTACACCTTC

D: NA
V: TRBV12-3/TRBV12-4
size: NA
J: TRBJ1-1
CDR3: CASSKGGNTEAFF
DNA: TGTGCCAGCAGTAAGGGGGGGAACACTGAAGCTTTCTTT

D: NA
V: TRBV9
size: NA
J: TRBJ2-2
CDR3: CASSPRSRDTGELFF
DNA: TGTGCCAGCAGCCCCCGTTCCCGGGACACCGGGGAGCTGTTTTTT

D: TRBD1
V: TRBV5-8
size: few
J: TRBJ1-2
CDR3: CASTRGQEGYGYTF
DNA: TGTGCCAGCACTCGAGGACAGGAGGGATACGGCTACACCTTC

D: TRBD2
V: TRBV18
size: NA
J: TRBJ2-7
CDR3: CASSPVPSGSSYEQYF
DNA: TGTGCCAGCTCACCCGTCCCTAGCGGGAGCTCCTACGAGCAGTACTTC

D: NA
V: TRBV6-1
size: NA
J: TRBJ1-1
CDR3: CASSEMAGKDRGTEAFF
DNA: TGTGCCAGCAGTGAAATGGCAGGGAAAGATCGAGGCACTGAAGCTTTCTTT

D: NA
V: TRBV11-1
size: once
J: TRBJ2-2
CDR3: CASSPRVNTGELFF
DNA: TGTGCCAGCAGCCCGAGGGTTAACACCGGGGAGCTGTTTTTT

D: NA
V: TRBV30
size: few
J: TRBJ1-4
CDR3: CAWSSATEGHQKLFF
DNA: TGTGCCTGGAGTTCAGCCACCGAGGGACACCAAAAACTGTTTTTT

D: TRBD2
V: TRBV5-1
size: few
J: TRBJ2-1
CDR3: CASSRSISGSSYNEQFF
DNA: TGCGCCAGCAGCCGTTCGATTAGCGGGAGCTCCTACAATGAGCAGTTCTTC

D: TRBD2
V: TRBV9
size: NA
J: TRBJ2-1
CDR3: CASSVGLAGVNEQFF
DNA: TGTGCCAGCAGCGTAGGGCTAGCGGGGGTCAATGAGCAGTTCTTC

D: NA
V: TRBV28
size: NA
J: TRBJ2-7
CDR3: CASSLSLGGYEQYF
DNA: TGTGCCAGCAGTTTAAGTTTGGGGGGTTACGAGCAGTACTTC

D: TRBD1
V: TRBV19
size: NA
J: TRBJ1-2
CDR3: CASSLRTGHSYGYTF
DNA: TGTGCCAGTAGTCTACGGACAGGGCATAGTTATGGCTACACCTTC

D: NA
V: TRBV18
size: NA
J: TRBJ2-1
CDR3: CASSTRNGDGNEQFF
DNA: TGTGCCAGCTCTACACGGAACGGGGATGGGAATGAGCAGTTCTTC

D: NA
V: TRBV15
size: once
J: TRBJ2-7
CDR3: CATSRGFRGGEQYF
DNA: TGTGCCACCAGCAGAGGTTTCAGGGGAGGCGAGCAGTACTTC

D: NA
V: TRBV6-1
size: NA
J: TRBJ1-3
CDR3: CASSEVPGNTIYF
DNA: TGTGCCAGCAGTGAAGTTCCTGGAAACACCATATATTTT

D: NA
V: TRBV28
size: once
J: TRBJ1-2
CDR3: CASSFSSRAGGYTF
DNA: TGTGCCAGCAGTTTTAGTTCCAGGGCTGGTGGCTACACCTTC

D: NA
V: TRBV10-3
size: NA
J: TRBJ1-5
CDR3: CAISDRAIASNQPQHF
DNA: TGTGCCATCAGTGATCGGGCCATCGCCAGCAATCAGCCCCAGCATTTT

D: NA
V: TRBV5-1
size: NA
J: TRBJ2-5
CDR3: CASNGGIIETQYF
DNA: TGCGCCAGCAACGGCGGGATTATAGAGACCCAGTACTTC

D: TRBD2
V: TRBV18
size: NA
J: TRBJ2-2
CDR3: CASSLLRGANTGELFF
DNA: TGTGCCAGCTCCCTCCTCCGGGGGGCGAACACCGGGGAGCTGTTTTTT

D: NA
V: TRBV28
size: NA
J: TRBJ2-7
CDR3: CASSFGGLYEQYF
DNA: TGTGCCAGCAGTTTTGGGGGACTCTACGAGCAGTACTTC

D: TRBD2
V: TRBV18
size: NA
J: TRBJ2-3
CDR3: CASSPPGLAGTDTQYF
DNA: TGTGCCAGCTCACCACCTGGACTAGCGGGCACAGATACGCAGTATTTT

D: TRBD1
V: TRBV5-1
size: NA
J: TRBJ2-7
CDR3: CASSLGTGGVDEQYF
DNA: TGCGCCAGCAGCTTGGGGACAGGGGGCGTCGACGAGCAGTACTTC

D: TRBD1
V: TRBV27
size: NA
J: TRBJ1-1
CDR3: CASSTTLRGYTEAFF
DNA: TGTGCCAGCAGTACCACCCTCAGGGGGTACACTGAAGCTTTCTTT

D: NA
V: TRBV7-9
size: once
J: TRBJ1-5
CDR3: CASSSPGGSQPQHF
DNA: TGTGCCAGCAGCTCACCCGGGGGGAGTCAGCCCCAGCATTTT

D: NA
V: TRBV19
size: NA
J: TRBJ1-1
CDR3: CASSMNRAALSEAFF
DNA: TGTGCCAGTAGTATGAACAGGGCGGCTCTCTCTGAAGCTTTCTTT

D: NA
V: TRBV2
size: NA
J: TRBJ2-3
CDR3: CASSLSPSTDTQYF
DNA: TGTGCCAGCAGCCTCTCCCCTAGCACAGATACGCAGTATTTT

D: NA
V: TRBV20-1
size: NA
J: TRBJ2-1
CDR3: CSARVVNEQFF
DNA: TGCAGTGCTAGAGTTGTTAATGAGCAGTTCTTC

D: TRBD2
V: TRBV28
size: NA
J: TRBJ2-1
CDR3: CASSPPLSGSSYNEQFF
DNA: TGTGCCAGCAGTCCCCCCCTTAGCGGGAGCTCCTACAATGAGCAGTTCTTC

D: TRBD1
V: TRBV6-6
size: NA
J: TRBJ1-3
CDR3: CASSPPDRVSSGNTIYF
DNA: TGTGCCAGCAGTCCACCGGACAGGGTGAGCTCTGGAAACACCATATATTTT

D: NA
V: TRBV7-9
size: NA
J: TRBJ2-1
CDR3: CAKGSSYNEQFF
DNA: TGTGCCAAAGGGAGCTCCTACAATGAGCAGTTCTTC

D: NA
V: TRBV4-1
size: NA
J: TRBJ2-7
CDR3: CASSQVPRSRGVEQYF
DNA: TGCGCCAGCAGCCAAGTACCCCGAAGTAGGGGCGTCGAGCAGTACTTC

D: NA
V: TRBV5-1
size: NA
J: TRBJ1-2
CDR3: CASSLAGGNYGYTF
DNA: TGCGCCAGCAGCTTGGCCGGGGGGAACTATGGCTACACCTTC

D: TRBD1
V: TRBV29-1
size: NA
J: TRBJ1-4
CDR3: CIRQGATNEKLFF
DNA: TGCATCCGACAGGGTGCAACTAATGAAAAACTGTTTTTT

D: TRBD2
V: TRBV28
size: NA
J: TRBJ2-1
CDR3: CASSFSTSGRANEQFF
DNA: TGTGCCAGCAGTTTTTCGACTAGCGGGAGGGCCAATGAGCAGTTCTTC